The present T cell receptor beta chain was sequenced within a study of T cells after yellow fever vaccination. A single record per CDR3 protein comes from TCRdb applying MiXCR to the 5' RACE reads. The table lists 300,000 to 400,000 distinct CDR3 sequences, about 10% of them singletons. This clonotype appeared many times. V lost 4 bases and J lost 4, with 10 bases in between. The CDR3 spans 13 residues. Germline V lookup: CDR1 SGHTA, CDR2 FQGNSA. Sequencing used CD4+ T cells sorted from PBMCs, obtained 45 days after the yellow fever booster vaccination. The clonotype was recovered from a man in his late teens or twenties who received the YFV17D yellow fever vaccine. This rearrangement joins TRBV7-2 to TRBJ2-5; D is uncertain. CDR3 amino acids: CASSSDIRETQYF. DNA for the CDR3: TGTGCCAGCAGCTCCGACATCCGAGAGACCCAGTACTTC.